A selection of T cell receptor beta chains follows, all from one sample in a study of OX40 agonist ivuxolimab in advanced cancers. Clones were sequenced by immunoSEQ multiplex PCR, and TCRdb holds only the in-frame ones, with some missing. The sample lists 60,000 or so clones; approximately 86% were seen once. The sample here was CD4+ or CD8+ T cells sorted from blood, taken in a trial of the OX40 agonist ivuxolimab. Receptors originate from an adult with an advanced solid tumor such as melanoma, head and neck, liver or kidney cancer. Both conserved end residues are part of each CDR3. The order of the fields is CDR3 protein, CDR3 DNA, clone size, D gene, V gene, J gene. The D gene is left open where the match is weak. Rows give clone size only sometimes, using once, few, many, or a class for an expanded clone.

CDR3: CASSVGLADPIQETQYF
DNA: TGTGCCAGCAGCGTCGGACTAGCGGACCCAATCCAAGAGACCCAGTACTTC
size: .
D: TRBD2
V: TRBV9
J: TRBJ2-5

CDR3: CASSLDLGEETQYF
DNA: TGCGCCAGCAGCTTGGATTTAGGGGAAGAGACCCAGTACTTC
size: .
D: .
V: TRBV5-1
J: TRBJ2-5

CDR3: CASSPGTGVQPQHF
DNA: TGCGCCAGCAGCCCCGGGACAGGGGTTCAGCCCCAGCATTTT
size: .
D: TRBD1
V: TRBV4-3
J: TRBJ1-5

CDR3: CASSPLAGETTDTQYF
DNA: TGTGCCAGCAGCCCGCTAGCGGGAGAAACCACAGATACGCAGTATTTT
size: few
D: TRBD2
V: TRBV4-2
J: TRBJ2-3

CDR3: CASIRGIASGNTIYF
DNA: TGTGCCAGCATTAGGGGGATCGCCTCTGGAAACACCATATATTTT
size: .
D: .
V: TRBV6-6
J: TRBJ1-3

CDR3: CASSAWDINQPQHF
DNA: TGTGCCAGCAGCGCTTGGGACATCAATCAGCCCCAGCATTTT
size: .
D: .
V: TRBV25-1
J: TRBJ1-5

CDR3: CASSRTTSGQETQYF
DNA: TGCGCCAGCAGCCGGACGACTAGCGGCCAAGAGACCCAGTACTTC
size: .
D: TRBD2
V: TRBV5-1
J: TRBJ2-5

CDR3: CASRIPLDRGTGELFF
DNA: TGTGCCAGCAGAATACCTCTTGACAGGGGCACCGGGGAGCTGTTTTTT
size: .
D: TRBD1
V: TRBV28
J: TRBJ2-2

CDR3: CASSTGQGLNNEQFF
DNA: TGTGCCAGCAGCACGGGACAGGGGCTCAACAATGAGCAGTTCTTC
size: once
D: TRBD1
V: TRBV7-3
J: TRBJ2-1

CDR3: CASSIGGYGTEAFF
DNA: TGTGCCAGTAGTATAGGGGGCTATGGCACTGAAGCTTTCTTT
size: .
D: .
V: TRBV19
J: TRBJ1-1

CDR3: CASNQRDGNQPQHF
DNA: TGTGCCAGCAACCAGAGGGACGGCAATCAGCCCCAGCATTTT
size: few
D: .
V: TRBV14
J: TRBJ1-5

CDR3: CATSESETGGSEQYF
DNA: TGTGCCACCAGTGAGTCGGAGACAGGGGGCAGCGAGCAGTACTTC
size: .
D: TRBD1
V: TRBV10-3
J: TRBJ2-7

CDR3: CASSPRRTGNSNQPQHF
DNA: TGTGCCAGCAGCCCGCGAAGGACAGGGAATAGCAATCAGCCCCAGCATTTT
size: .
D: TRBD1
V: TRBV7-8
J: TRBJ1-5

CDR3: CASSFGGSSYNSPLHF
DNA: TGTGCCAGCAGTTTTGGAGGGAGCTCCTATAATTCACCCCTCCACTTT
size: .
D: .
V: TRBV28
J: TRBJ1-6

CDR3: CASSHGTDTQYF
DNA: TGCGCCAGCAGCCATGGTACAGATACGCAGTATTTT
size: .
D: .
V: TRBV4-3
J: TRBJ2-3

CDR3: CASSPQWDSQETQYF
DNA: TGTGCCAGCAGCCCCCAGTGGGACTCCCAAGAGACCCAGTACTTC
size: .
D: .
V: TRBV11-3
J: TRBJ2-5

CDR3: CASSQGTGTGQFF
DNA: TGTGCCAGCAGTCAAGGGACAGGCACGGGGCAGTTCTTC
size: .
D: TRBD1
V: TRBV7-9
J: TRBJ2-1

CDR3: CASSRLDAGELFF
DNA: TGCGCCAGCAGCCGCTTGGACGCCGGGGAGCTGTTTTTT
size: .
D: .
V: TRBV4-1
J: TRBJ2-2

CDR3: CASSPGTSQETQYF
DNA: TGTGCCAGCAGTCCCGGGACTAGCCAAGAGACCCAGTACTTC
size: .
D: TRBD2
V: TRBV6-1
J: TRBJ2-5

CDR3: CASSWTGGGEQYF
DNA: TGTGCCAGCAGTTGGACAGGGGGCGGAGAGCAGTACTTC
size: .
D: TRBD1
V: TRBV28
J: TRBJ2-7